These 6 T cell receptor beta chains were all obtained from the same sample, sequenced in a study of tumor-infiltrating lymphocytes in primary liver carcinoma. Without any cell sorting, roughly 17-31 mg of bulk tissue yielded co-extracted RNA and DNA. Using a constant-region primer together with ProtoScript II reverse transcriptase, TCR beta cDNA was made from roughly 520 ng of total RNA. It was through three nested multiplex PCR rounds of slightly modified ARM-PCR that TCR beta libraries arose. The first two PCR rounds used TRBV1-TRBV30 forward primers with a C-beta reverse primer, about 10 cycles each. MiXCR was run by TCRdb on the multiplex PCR reads, yielding one entry per CDR3 protein. Of around 99,000 distinct CDR3 sequences detected, about 73% appear once; the ten largest clones hold around 27%. What was sequenced was tumor-adjacent normal liver tissue. These receptors were taken from a man aged 35 to 55 with primary liver carcinoma and hepatitis B virus infection.

The V call is TRBV21-1, the J call TRBJ1-5; TRBD1 was called by the table and not checked on the DNA. TRBV21-1 is given as a pseudogene. This CDR3 has 18 amino acids. CDR3: CASSISVRDKDSNQPQHF. As DNA, the CDR3 is TGTGCCAGCAGCATATCGGTTAGGGACAAAGATAGCAATCAGCCCCAGCATTTT.

This clonotype was seen only a few times. V is TRBV28 and J is TRBJ2-5, with D tentatively TRBD1 or TRBD2 (5 bases each). Germline CDR1 is MDHEN and CDR2 is SYDVKM. Trimming removed 8 bases at V and 5 bases at J, with 6 bases between. There are 10 residues in the CDR3. CDR3 DNA: TGTGCCAGCTGGGGGGAGACCCAGTACTTC. Residues: CASWGETQYF.

CDR3 region: CASSLAPDQPQHF. The CDR3 DNA is TGCGCCAGCAGCTTGGCCCCGGATCAGCCCCAGCATTTT. The V call is TRBV5-1, the J call TRBJ1-5; D unresolved. The ends were cut back, 0 bases at V and 5 bases at J, with 6 bases in the middle. CDR1 is SGHRS, CDR2 YFSETQ, per germline. The CDR3 length is 13 residues.

Ten or more counts support this clonotype. CDR3 sequence: CSVEEGRLAGVSDTQYF. CDR3 bases: TGCAGCGTTGAAGAGGGGCGGCTAGCGGGAGTGTCAGATACGCAGTATTTT. The V call is TRBV29-1, the J call TRBJ2-3, with TRBD2 matching over 10 bases. Germline V gives CDR1 SQVTM, CDR2 ANQGSEA. This CDR3 is 17 amino acids long. V was clipped by 0 bases and J by 4 bases; unmatched bases: 10.

As concerns this clonotype: A much larger clone differs by one base, so this may be a read error. The rearrangement links TRBV7-8 to TRBJ2-3; the D gene could be TRBD1 or TRBD2 (5 bases each). This CDR3 region has 13 residues. From germline, CDR1 is SGHVS and CDR2 FQNEAQ. CDR3 in DNA: TGTGCCAGCAGCCCGGGGCTAGGGGATATGCAGTATTTT. It is translated as CASSPGLGDMQYF.

As for this clonotype: An end of the junction does not agree with germline; a read error may underlie this. The chain has TRBV4-1 and TRBJ2-7; the match to TRBD2 covers 10 bases. Per the germline V gene, CDR1 is MGHRA and CDR2 is YSYEKL. The CDR3 is 15 amino acids. CDR3 sequence reads: CASTQNRVAGGEQYF. As DNA, the CDR3 is TGCGCCAGCACCCAAAACCGGGTAGCGGGAGGCGAGCAGTACTTC.